These T cell receptor beta chains were read from a single sample in a study of blood T cell repertoires in COVID-19. Clones were read by immunoSEQ multiplex PCR, and TCRdb kept only the in-frame ones, dropping some. The sample has some 300,000 clones, roughly 89% seen once; the top ten hold around 1.7%. Sequenced input: PBMCs or T cells enriched from blood (not recorded which). These receptors were obtained from a woman in her forties who had recovered from COVID-19. The CDR3 runs from the conserved cysteine through the conserved F or W. The order of the fields is CDR3 protein, D gene, J gene, V gene, clone size. D genes are given only for firm matches. For some rows the clone size is stated as once, few or many, or as a class when expanded; others skip it.

CASSLSGQLNTEAFF,TRBD1,TRBJ1-1,TRBV7-9,NA
CASSRWTSGRNEQFF,TRBD2,TRBJ2-1,TRBV7-8,NA
CASSLATGGPQHF,NA,TRBJ1-5,TRBV5-1,NA
CASSPDSSSNQPQHF,NA,TRBJ1-5,TRBV7-2,once
CASSLAVGQGNSPLHF,TRBD1,TRBJ1-6,TRBV5-1,NA
CASSLREGNPGNTIYF,NA,TRBJ1-3,TRBV5-1,NA
CASSLAGERNSPLHF,NA,TRBJ1-6,TRBV5-4,NA
CSASGRQGAQNSPLHF,TRBD1,TRBJ1-6,TRBV20-1,NA
CASRQLLAGNTDTQYF,TRBD2,TRBJ2-3,TRBV5-1,NA
CASSTRQSNYGYTF,NA,TRBJ1-2,TRBV2,NA
CASSLGTASSGDTIYF,NA,TRBJ1-3,TRBV5-1,once
CASSQGLSTYEQYF,NA,TRBJ2-7,TRBV3-1/TRBV3-2,NA
CASSPRGGVDNEQFF,TRBD2,TRBJ2-1,TRBV11-2,NA
CASSFGGNQPQHF,NA,TRBJ1-5,TRBV12-3/TRBV12-4,NA
CASRGTSGSRRQFF,TRBD2,TRBJ2-1,TRBV19,NA
CASSKGTGVLSDNYGYTF,TRBD1,TRBJ1-2,TRBV5-1,NA
CATSDPRTSGDEQFF,TRBD2,TRBJ2-1,TRBV24-1,NA
CASSPPGQPQHF,NA,TRBJ1-5,TRBV18,once
CASSLGDFYTEAFF,NA,TRBJ1-1,TRBV5-1,once
CASSGRRTGLTDTQYF,TRBD1,TRBJ2-3,TRBV6-1,NA
CASSYELAGGRNEQFF,TRBD2,TRBJ2-1,TRBV6-5,NA
CASSLTVLAGGNTGELFF,TRBD2,TRBJ2-2,TRBV7-3,NA
CASSPPYGSGNNEQFF,TRBD2,TRBJ2-1,TRBV18,once
CASSLLNRLNTEAFF,NA,TRBJ1-1,TRBV5-6,NA
CASSLGQGTGKLFF,TRBD1,TRBJ1-4,TRBV5-1,NA
CASLDRLHYGYTF,NA,TRBJ1-2,TRBV19,NA
CASSDGTGAYNEQFF,TRBD1,TRBJ2-1,TRBV2,NA
CASSQEFIGQGSYEQYF,NA,TRBJ2-7,TRBV4-2,NA
CASSFGTGFTEAFF,TRBD1,TRBJ1-1,TRBV18,NA
CASSLAGTGVYEQYF,TRBD1,TRBJ2-7,TRBV7-9,NA
CASSESLRNYGYTF,NA,TRBJ1-2,TRBV2,few
CASSPRGNTEAFF,NA,TRBJ1-1,TRBV7-2,NA
CSVRQGGNTIYF,TRBD1,TRBJ1-3,TRBV29-1,NA
CASSLPRSASAESYNEQFF,NA,TRBJ2-1,TRBV7-8,NA
CASSLVSAGESGYTF,NA,TRBJ1-2,TRBV5-6,NA
CASSQEAGGASPDTQYF,TRBD1,TRBJ2-3,TRBV4-2,NA
CASSSLRTGGRSYTF,TRBD1,TRBJ1-2,TRBV5-6,once
CAWSVGDRGGEKLFF,TRBD1,TRBJ1-4,TRBV30,NA
CASSQTSGTLYEQYF,TRBD2,TRBJ2-7,TRBV9,NA
CASSEQGSYGEAFF,NA,TRBJ1-1,TRBV2,once
CAWSRQGPYEQYF,TRBD1,TRBJ2-7,TRBV30,NA
CASMGTGVSSEAFF,TRBD1,TRBJ1-1,TRBV19,NA
CASSLRTDYGYTF,NA,TRBJ1-2,TRBV5-5,NA
CASSQVVSHSSGNTIYF,NA,TRBJ1-3,TRBV4-2,once
CASSGTGRYEQYF,TRBD1,TRBJ2-7,TRBV2,NA
CASSLTTGSDGELFF,TRBD1,TRBJ2-2,TRBV5-1,NA
CASSSPTSQQYF,TRBD2,TRBJ2-7,TRBV5-4,NA
CAMRPIGGEQPQHF,NA,TRBJ1-5,TRBV21-1,once
CASSRGGGSNEQFF,NA,TRBJ2-1,TRBV11-1,once
CASSLGEAPNQPQHF,NA,TRBJ1-5,TRBV7-9,NA
CASSPLAAGGDTQYF,TRBD2,TRBJ2-3,TRBV18,NA
CASSPSGQPQHF,NA,TRBJ1-5,TRBV27,NA
CASSLGQPNTEAFF,TRBD1,TRBJ1-1,TRBV2,once
CASSLSPGTSGVSYEQYF,TRBD2,TRBJ2-7,TRBV5-1,NA